These 5 T cell receptor beta chains were all obtained from the same sample, sequenced in a study of shared clonotypes between healthy human individuals. Clones were sequenced by immunoSEQ multiplex PCR, and TCRdb holds only the in-frame ones, with some missing. The repertoire holds roughly 450,000 clones, with approximately 85% as singletons. Input material: PBMCs. These receptors came from a woman aged 40 to 50 in good health. Some clones in this sample may be carry-over from other donors' samples.

The chain employs TRBV20-1 and TRBJ2-1, with unresolved D. The CDR3 totals 11 residues. The V gene lost 0 bases and the J gene lost 10 bases, with 7 bases spanning the gap. Germline V lookup: CDR1 DFQATT, CDR2 SNEGSKA (reference sequence). Written as DNA, the CDR3 is TGCAGTGCTAGAGACCCCAAGGAGCAGTTCTTC. It encodes CSARDPKEQFF.

In this sample, this clone turned up once. The rearrangement links TRBV7-9 to TRBJ1-2; 7 bases fit TRBD1. The V segment lost 0 bases and the J segment 2 bases; nucleotides outside the gene matches: 6. The CDR3 has 16 amino acids. Germline V gives CDR1 SEHNR, CDR2 FQNEAQ (reference sequence). CDR3 sequence: CASSLAFTGANYGYTF. The CDR3 coding sequence is TGTGCCAGCAGCTTAGCTTTTACAGGGGCAAACTATGGCTACACCTTC.

The chain recombines TRBV11-2 with TRBJ2-3; D gene ambiguous. Trimming took 8 bases from V and 6 from J, leaving 12 bases between them. This CDR3 contains 12 residues. Germline values: CDR1 SGHAT, CDR2 FQNNGV. Here the CDR3 reads CASLSVTDTQYF. CDR3 sequence (DNA): TGTGCCAGCCTCTCGGTTACCGATACGCAGTATTTT.

The chain joins TRBV11-3 to TRBJ2-3; D is unresolved. The V gene lost 2 bases and the J gene lost 2 bases, with 5 bases spanning the gap. The CDR3 is 13 residues long. Germline V lookup: CDR1 SGHNT, CDR2 YENEEA. CDR3 sequence reads: CASSLLSTDTQYF. The CDR3 DNA follows: TGTGCCAGCAGCTTATTGTCCACAGATACGCAGTATTTT.

The chain joins TRBV27 to TRBJ2-7; a weak D match, TRBD1 (6 bases). Trimming removed 10 bases at V and 5 bases at J, with 21 bases between. Germline CDR1 is MNHEY and CDR2 is SMNVEV (reference sequence). The length of the CDR3 is 14 residues. The CDR3 region has the DNA TGTGCCATCAAAAGTCAGGGGTCGAGCCACGAGCAGTACTTC. It encodes CAIKSQGSSHEQYF.